This TCR beta chain emerged from a study of T cells in tumors after PD-1 blockade. Germline CDR1 is ENHRY and CDR2 is SYGVKD. V shed 9 bases, J shed 0 bases, and the junction held 3 bases outside the gene matches. The CDR3 has 14 amino acids. Only in-frame clones appear in the TCRdb table, and some are missing; sequencing was by immunoSEQ multiplex PCR. In the table there are over 30,000 clones, 78% of which are singletons. This sample comprised PBMCs, obtained before anti-PD-1 treatment. The chain couples TRBV10-3 to TRBJ2-2; the match to TRBD1 covers 8 bases. The sequence came from a human donor with basal cell carcinoma. DNA for the CDR3: TGTGCCATTACGACAGGGGCGAACACCGGGGAGCTGTTTTTT. Residues: CAITTGANTGELFF.